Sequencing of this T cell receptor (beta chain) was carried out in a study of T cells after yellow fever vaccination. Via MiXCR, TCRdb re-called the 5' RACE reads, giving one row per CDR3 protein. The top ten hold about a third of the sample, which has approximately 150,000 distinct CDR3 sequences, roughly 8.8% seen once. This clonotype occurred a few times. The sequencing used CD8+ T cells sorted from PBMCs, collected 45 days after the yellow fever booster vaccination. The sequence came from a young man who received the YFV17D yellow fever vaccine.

The CDR3 nucleotides are TGTGCCAGCACCGGGCTTGGGGGTCCGCAGTACTTC. This translates into CASTGLGGPQYF. The V gene is TRBV6-6, the J gene TRBJ2-4; D is tentatively TRBD1 or TRBD2 (5 bases each). V gave up 7 bases and J gave up 13 bases, with 17 bases separating them. Germline-derived CDR1 and CDR2 are MNHNY and SVGAGI (reference sequence). The CDR3 extends over 12 amino acids.